This T cell receptor beta chain was identified in a study of tissue T cells after allogeneic stem cell transplantation. The study, taken as a whole, reports: Anatomically similar tissues had similar TCR repertoires within each patient. Alloreactivity or antigen specificity of tissue TCRs was not determined; some clones might be host cells. The patient cohort was small and clinically heterogeneous, with limited sampling depth.

Germline assignment: CDR1 GKSSPN and CDR2 SITVG. The CDR3 loop spans 15 amino acids. V was shortened by 2 bases and J by 0 bases, with 12 bases between the two germline ends. Assay used: immunoSEQ multiplex PCR; TCRdb lists only in-frame clones, some missing. The table records about 1,500 clones, approximately 48% of them present only once. Concerning this clone: Its specificity is unknown. Here the gene names and germline are mouse. The read comes to an end 1 residue before the CDR3 does, leaving the germline J gene to fill in the end.

Time point here: mouse harvest day 14 after allogeneic transplant. Tail vein injection delivered 10^7 T-cell-depleted bone marrow cells and 10^6 splenic CD5+ T cells. Tissues came from B6→BALB/c major-mismatch GVHD mice at day 7 or 14. Sequencing was performed on spleen. The TCR was taken from a female BALB/c mouse given C57BL/6 T cells with graft-versus-host disease after an allogeneic hematopoietic cell transplant. The J gene is TRBJ2-3, the V gene TRBV31, with a possible D match to TRBD2 (6 bases). CDR3: CAWSIWGYSAETLYF. CDR3 DNA, as far as it was read: TGTGCCTGGAGTATCTGGGGCTATAGTGCAGAAACGCTGTAT. Drawing the rest from reference TRBV31 and TRBJ2-3, the complete variable domain is AQTIHQWPVAEIKAVGSPLSLGCTIKGKSSPNLYWYWQATGGTLQQLFYSITVGQVESVVQLNLSASRPKDDQFILSTEKLLLSHSGFYLCAWSIWGYSAETLYFGSGTRLTVL.